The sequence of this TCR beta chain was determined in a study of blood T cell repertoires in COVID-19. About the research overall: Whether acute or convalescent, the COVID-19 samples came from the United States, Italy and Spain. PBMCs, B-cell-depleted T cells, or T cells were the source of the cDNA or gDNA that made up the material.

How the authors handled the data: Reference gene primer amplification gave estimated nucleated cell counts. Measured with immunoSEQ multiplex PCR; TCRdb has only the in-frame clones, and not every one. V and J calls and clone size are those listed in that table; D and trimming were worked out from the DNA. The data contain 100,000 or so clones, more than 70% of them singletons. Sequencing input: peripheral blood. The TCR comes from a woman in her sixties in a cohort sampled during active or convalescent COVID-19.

Here the CDR3 reads CASSLGTGVAEAFF. The CDR3 DNA is TGTGCCAGCAGTTTGGGGACAGGGGTTGCTGAAGCTTTCTTT. The genes are TRBV6-5 and TRBJ1-1, with 10 bases that match TRBD1. From germline, CDR1 is MNHEY and CDR2 SVGAGI. The CDR3 spans 14 residues. V gave up 4 bases and J gave up 6 bases; unmatched junction bases: 5.